The 3 T cell receptor beta chains below all came from one sample that was sequenced in a study of blood T cell repertoires in COVID-19. Some clones are missing from TCRdb's copy, which holds only in-frame ones; the method was immunoSEQ multiplex PCR. The profile covers roughly 70,000 clones, with about 90% appearing a single time and 8% to 10% taken by the ten largest. Sequencing input: peripheral blood. These receptors all stem from a human donor in a cohort sampled during active COVID-19.

The chain uses TRBV7-8 and TRBJ2-7; D is undetermined. Germline CDR1 is SGHVS and CDR2 is FQNEAQ. This CDR3 region has 15 residues. Trimming cost V 1 base and J 3 bases, with 13 bases left between them. This chain's CDR3 is CASSLDLGLLYEQYF. Here the CDR3 DNA reads TGTGCCAGCAGCTTAGATCTAGGCCTCCTCTACGAGCAGTACTTC. The entire variable domain, with the rest obtained from reference TRBV7-8 and TRBJ2-7, is as follows: GAGVSQSPRYKVAKRGQDVALRCDPISGHVSLFWYQQALGQGPEFLTYFQNEAQLDKSGLPSDRFFAERPEGSVSTLKIQRTQQEDSAVYLCASSLDLGLLYEQYFGPGTRLTVT.

CDR3 coding DNA: TGTGCCAGCAGTTACTCTCAGGGGGCGTGGACCGGGGAGCTGTTTTTT. Its translation is CASSYSQGAWTGELFF. The chain joins TRBV6-5 to TRBJ2-2; 8 nucleotides match TRBD1. The CDR3 is 16 amino acids. In germline, CDR1 is MNHEY, CDR2 SVGAGI. The trim removed 0 bases at V and 5 bases at J, leaving 5 bases unmatched.

The V gene is TRBV11-2, the J gene TRBJ2-7; no definite D call. CDR1 and CDR2 from the germline V gene are SGHAT and FQNNGV. Trimming left V 3 bases short and J 5 bases short, with 17 bases between. The CDR3 loop spans 15 amino acids. CDR3 DNA sequence: TGTGCCAGCAGCTTCGCGAGGTTCGAGAGCGACGAGCAGTACTTC. Its translation is CASSFARFESDEQYF.